The clone carrying this T cell receptor (beta chain) was picked up one time. In the original workflow: Reference gene primer amplification gave nucleated cell count estimates. Method: immunoSEQ multiplex PCR; TCRdb's copy keeps in-frame clones and lacks some. Clone size and the V and J calls come from that table; the DNA yielded D and trimming. Altogether roughly 97,000 clones are present, roughly four fifths being singletons, with the ten largest covering 10%. This sample stems from a study of blood T cell repertoires in COVID-19. On the study more broadly: Samples taken during acute and convalescent COVID-19 were collected in the United States, Italy and Spain.

Germline values: CDR1 SGDLS, CDR2 YYNGEE. The ends lost 4 bases at V and 4 bases at J; junction bases unmatched: 9. This CDR3 contains 15 residues. Sequenced material: peripheral blood. The V and J genes are TRBV9 and TRBJ2-5; TRBD1 matches 8 bases. This clonotype originated in an older man with acute or convalescent COVID-19. The CDR3 bases are TGTGCCAGCAGCCCCTCGGACAGGGTAGTAGAGACCCAGTACTTC. This translates into CASSPSDRVVETQYF.